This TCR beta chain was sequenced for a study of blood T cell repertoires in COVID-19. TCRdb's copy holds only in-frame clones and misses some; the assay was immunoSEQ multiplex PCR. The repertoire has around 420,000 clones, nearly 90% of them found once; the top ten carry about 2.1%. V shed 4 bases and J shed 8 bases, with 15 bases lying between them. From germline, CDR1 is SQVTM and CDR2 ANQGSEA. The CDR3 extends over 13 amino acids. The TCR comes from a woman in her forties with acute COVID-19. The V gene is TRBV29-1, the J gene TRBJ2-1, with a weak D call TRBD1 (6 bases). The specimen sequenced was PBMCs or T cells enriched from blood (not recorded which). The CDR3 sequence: CSVAGGGFHEQFF. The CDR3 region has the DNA TGCAGCGTTGCTGGGGGCGGTTTTCATGAGCAGTTCTTC.